These 10 T cell receptor beta chains were sequenced from one sample in a study of T cell responses to AZD1222 COVID-19 vaccine. This table comes from immunoSEQ multiplex PCR, and its TCRdb copy is limited to in-frame clones, with some not included. The table records 150,000 to 180,000 clones, roughly 90% of them present only once. Here the sequenced sample was peripheral blood, taken on day 0 of AZD1222 vaccination. The receptors were sampled from an adult in good health.

The chain couples TRBV7-2 to TRBJ2-1; D remains unclear. The CDR3 consists of 13 residues. Germline loops: CDR1 SGHTA, CDR2 FQGNSA. With 1 base removed from V and 6 bases from J, the gap between germline ends came to 7 bases. CDR3: CASSLVGGNEQFF. The CDR3 nucleotides read TGTGCCAGCAGCTTAGTGGGCGGCAATGAGCAGTTCTTC. Supplemented by reference TRBV7-2 and TRBJ2-1, the full variable domain reads GAGVSQSPSNKVTEKGKDVELRCDPISGHTALYWYRQSLGQGLEFLIYFQGNSAPDKSGLPSDRFSAERTGGSVSTLTIQRTQQEDSAVYLCASSLVGGNEQFFGPGTRLTVL.

J is TRBJ2-2 and V is TRBV28; the D is unclear. The CDR3 is made up of 16 amino acids. Germline V gene data show CDR1 as MDHEN and CDR2 as SYDVKM. The V end was cut by 7 bases, the J end by 7 bases, with 22 bases between. The CDR3: CASTPMGSWDGGELFF. CDR3 in DNA: TGTGCCAGCACCCCCATGGGCAGTTGGGATGGCGGGGAGCTGTTTTTT.

The chain has TRBV3-1 (or the pseudogene TRBV3-2) and TRBJ2-5; D possibly corresponds to TRBD2 (6 bases). V was clipped by 1 base and J by 14 bases, with 11 bases between them. Per the germline V gene, CDR1 is LGHDT and CDR2 is YNNKEL (reference sequence). CDR3 length: 11 residues. The CDR3 region has the DNA TGTGCCAGCAGCCAAGCTGGGGGGAAATACTTC. Encoded protein: CASSQAGGKYF.

The chain uses TRBV29-1 and TRBJ2-7; the D gene is possibly TRBD2 (5 bases). CDR1 SQVTM and CDR2 ANQGSEA come from the germline V gene. The CDR3 extends over 14 amino acids. V lost 4 bases to trimming and J lost 1 base, with 14 bases between them. The CDR3 loop reads CSVVVPSGSYEQYF. CDR3 sequence (DNA): TGCAGCGTTGTCGTACCTTCGGGGTCCTACGAGCAGTACTTC.

The chain uses TRBV6-5 and TRBJ2-5; TRBD2 aligns across 7 bases. V was pared by 6 bases and J by 3 bases, with 7 bases of the junction left unmatched. CDR1 is MNHEY and CDR2 is SVGAGI in the germline V gene. The CDR3 extends over 14 amino acids. CDR3 residues: CASRRASGEETQYF. The CDR3, as DNA: TGTGCCAGCAGAAGGGCTAGCGGAGAAGAGACCCAGTACTTC.

In DNA form, the CDR3 reads TGTGCCAGCAGCGCGGGACTAGCGGTGGGGGAGACCCAGTACTTC. Protein sequence: CASSAGLAVGETQYF. The chain combines TRBV7-3 with TRBJ2-5; 11 bases fit TRBD2. Germline loops: CDR1 SGHTA, CDR2 FQGTGA. Trimming at V came to 5 bases and at J to 5 bases, leaving 7 bases not matched to a gene. CDR3 length: 15 residues.

V gene TRBV5-6 combines with J gene TRBJ1-4; 8 nucleotides line up with TRBD1. The trim removed 1 base at V and 10 bases at J, leaving 9 bases unmatched. The CDR3 loop spans 15 amino acids. Germline CDR1 is SGHDT and CDR2 is YYEEEE. CDR3 residues: CASSLWNRGTGKLFF. CDR3 in DNA: TGTGCCAGCAGCTTGTGGAACAGGGGGACGGGAAAACTGTTTTTT.

Comments on this clone: Distinct nucleotide sequences in the sample also encode this CDR3. The chain carries TRBV9 and TRBJ1-6; D possibly corresponds to TRBD1 (5 bases). V lost 2 bases to trimming and J lost 1 base, with 10 bases between them. Germline CDR1 SGDLS, CDR2 YYNGEE. The CDR3 is made up of 16 amino acids. In DNA, the CDR3 is TGTGCCAGCAGCGTGGGGACGGGATCCTATAATTCACCCCTCCACTTT. As protein: CASSVGTGSYNSPLHF.

In the case of this clone: Germline is not matched at one junction end, which may reflect a read error. V is TRBV7-7 and J is TRBJ2-1; 7 bases match TRBD2. Germline CDR1 is SSHAT and CDR2 is FNYEAQ (reference sequence). The length of the CDR3 is 13 residues. The CDR3 DNA follows: TGTGCTAGCAGCTTCGGGAGGTACAATGAGCAGTTCTTC. It yields the protein CASSFGRYNEQFF. The variable domain in full, with the rest retrieved from reference TRBV7-7 and TRBJ2-1, is GAGVSQSPRYKVTKRGQDVTLRCDPISSHATLYWYQQALGQGPEFLTYFNYEAQPDKSGLPSDRFSAERPEGSISTLTIQRTEQRDSAMYRCASSFGRYNEQFFGPGTRLTVL.

V usage is TRBV5-1 and J usage is TRBJ2-5; D uncertain. V lost 0 bases and J lost 1, with 7 bases in between. The CDR3 contains 14 residues. Germline lookup yields CDR1 SGHRS and CDR2 YFSETQ. In DNA, the CDR3 is TGCGCCAGCAGCTTGGAGGGATTCCAAGAGACCCAGTACTTC. Protein sequence: CASSLEGFQETQYF.